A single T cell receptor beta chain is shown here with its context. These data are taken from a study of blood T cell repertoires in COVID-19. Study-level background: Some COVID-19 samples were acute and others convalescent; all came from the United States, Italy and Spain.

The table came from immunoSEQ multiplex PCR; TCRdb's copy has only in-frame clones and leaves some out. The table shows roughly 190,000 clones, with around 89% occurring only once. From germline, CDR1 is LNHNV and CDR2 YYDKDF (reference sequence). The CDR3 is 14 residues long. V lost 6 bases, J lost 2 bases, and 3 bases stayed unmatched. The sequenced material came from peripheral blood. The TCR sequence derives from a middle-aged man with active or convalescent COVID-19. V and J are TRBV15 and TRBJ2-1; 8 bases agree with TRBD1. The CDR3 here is CATRNRGAYNEQFF. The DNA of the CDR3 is TGTGCCACCAGAAACAGGGGGGCCTACAATGAGCAGTTCTTC.